The 5 T cell receptor beta chains reported below all come from one sample, sequenced in a study of PD-1 blockade in classical Hodgkin lymphoma. Time point indicated: cycle 4 day 1 (C4D1), after 6 weeks of nivolumab. Every patient had relapsed following autologous stem cell transplantation, and cohorts differed in brentuximab vedotin exposure. Profiling relied on immunoSEQ multiplex PCR, and the TCRdb table lists in-frame clones only, not all of them. In the table there are approximately 61,000 clones, 87% of which are singletons. The specimen was peripheral blood mononuclear cells (PBMCs), collected before the fourth cycle of nivolumab. These receptor sequences come from a human donor with classical Hodgkin lymphoma.

DNA of the CDR3: TGTGCCAGCAGTTTAGTTTTCGGGGGACCGTATTCACCCCTCCACTTT. Residues: CASSLVFGGPYSPLHF. The V call is TRBV27, the J call TRBJ1-6; weak D call: TRBD1 (5 bases). The CDR3 has 16 residues. The V end was cut by 2 bases, the J end by 8 bases, with 16 bases between. The germline CDR1 and CDR2 sequences are MNHEY and SMNVEV (reference sequence).

This chain joins TRBV7-9 and TRBJ2-5, with TRBD1 matching 10 bases. The J call may not be correct, given that the DNA end is closer to TRBJ2-7. The CDR3 is 15 amino acids. Germline CDR1 SEHNR, CDR2 FQNEAQ (reference sequence). The CDR3 loop reads CASSSPGQGMYEQYF. DNA for the CDR3: TGTGCCAGCAGCAGTCCGGGACAGGGGATGTACGAGCAGTACTTC.

The gene calls are TRBV11-2 and TRBJ2-5; D is possibly TRBD1 or TRBD2 (7 bases each). This CDR3 has 15 amino acids. Trimming removed 5 bases from V and 4 bases from J, with 17 bases in between. Looked up from germline, CDR1 is SGHAT and CDR2 is FQNNGV. CDR3 bases: TGTGCCAGCAGCCGACGACAGGGAGGGGCAGAGACCCAGTACTTC. It translates to CASSRRQGGAETQYF.

V is TRBV5-1 and J is TRBJ2-5, with a tentative D call TRBD2 (5 bases). Germline V lookup: CDR1 SGHRS, CDR2 YFSETQ. The CDR3 extends over 13 amino acids. V was trimmed by 4 bases and J by 0 bases, leaving 7 bases between them. Written as DNA, the CDR3 is TGCGCCAGCAGCCGGGGTTACCAAGAGACCCAGTACTTC. Encoded protein: CASSRGYQETQYF. The complete variable domain, with remaining parts taken from reference TRBV5-1 and TRBJ2-5, reads KAGVTQTPRYLIKTRGQQVTLSCSPISGHRSVSWYQQTPGQGLQFLFEYFSETQRNKGNFPGRFSGRQFSNSRSEMNVSTLELGDSALYLCASSRGYQETQYFGPGTRLLVL.

This clone is a singleton in its sample. CDR3 region: CASSFAGGTRSEKLFF. CDR3 coding DNA: TGTGCCAGCAGTTTTGCTGGGGGGACTAGAAGTGAAAAACTGTTTTTT. This sequence joins TRBV28 and TRBJ1-4; TRBD1 might be the D (5 bases). Germline V gene data show CDR1 as MDHEN and CDR2 as SYDVKM. Trimming stripped 3 bases from V and 7 bases from J, with 18 bases between. The CDR3 sequence is 16 residues long.